This is a list of T cell receptor beta chains from one sample in a study of T cells in Graves' hyperthyroidism and ophthalmopathy. TCRdb fed the multiplex PCR reads into MiXCR, producing one record per CDR3 protein. This sample has approximately 690,000 distinct CDR3 sequences, with under 25% found just once. The sample consisted of blood. These receptors were taken from a man between 25 and 39 years old with Graves' ophthalmopathy. Each CDR3 is given with its conserved first and last residue. Each record gives: D gene, J gene, clone size, V gene, CDR3 protein, CDR3 DNA. The D gene is left open where the match is weak. Only some rows state a clone size, as once, few, many or a class for expanded clones.

D: TRBD2
J: TRBJ2-7
size: many
V: TRBV12-3/TRBV12-4
CDR3: CASSSPVAGRAYEQYF
DNA: TGTGCCAGCAGTTCGCCGGTGGCCGGGAGGGCGTACGAGCAGTACTTC

D: .
J: TRBJ2-3
size: .
V: TRBV6-1
CDR3: CASSEFGTHTTDTQYF
DNA: TGTGCCAGCAGTGAATTCGGGACTCATACCACAGATACGCAGTATTTT

D: TRBD2
J: TRBJ2-1
size: many
V: TRBV2
CDR3: CASSGKLAGGPWEQFF
DNA: TGTGCCAGCAGTGGAAAACTAGCGGGAGGGCCCTGGGAGCAGTTCTTC

D: .
J: TRBJ2-7
size: few
V: TRBV18
CDR3: CASSPARWEQYF
DNA: TGTGCCAGCTCACCAGCCCGGTGGGAGCAGTACTTC

D: .
J: TRBJ1-5
size: many
V: TRBV5-6
CDR3: CASSLQSRADQPQHF
DNA: TGTGCCAGCAGCTTGCAATCCAGGGCGGATCAGCCCCAGCATTTT

D: .
J: TRBJ1-2
size: .
V: TRBV3-1
CDR3: CASSQSGGIGYGYTF
DNA: TGTGCCAGCAGCCAATCTGGGGGGATAGGCTATGGCTACACCTTC

D: .
J: TRBJ1-6
size: .
V: TRBV6-2/TRBV6-3
CDR3: CASMLDSGSPLHF
DNA: TGTGCCAGCATGCTCGACTCCGGTTCACCCCTCCACTTT

D: .
J: TRBJ2-7
size: .
V: TRBV5-6
CDR3: CASSSLGGDYEQYF
DNA: TGTGCCAGCAGCTCCCTAGGGGGAGACTACGAGCAGTACTTC

D: .
J: TRBJ2-3
size: .
V: TRBV5-1
CDR3: CASSTEAPSTDTQYF
DNA: TGCGCCAGCAGCACGGAAGCCCCTAGCACAGATACGCAGTATTTT

D: .
J: TRBJ1-1
size: few
V: TRBV2
CDR3: CASTDIENTEAFF
DNA: TGTGCCAGCACGGACATAGAGAACACTGAAGCTTTCTTT

D: .
J: TRBJ1-5
size: .
V: TRBV7-8
CDR3: CASSLQSGANQPQHF
DNA: TGTGCCAGCAGCTTACAGTCAGGGGCCAATCAGCCCCAGCATTTT

D: TRBD1
J: TRBJ1-4
size: .
V: TRBV25-1
CDR3: CASRNRGHEKLFF
DNA: TGTGCCAGCAGAAACAGGGGTCATGAAAAACTGTTTTTT

D: .
J: TRBJ1-5
size: many
V: TRBV7-9
CDR3: CASSPPEDSNQPQHF
DNA: TGTGCCAGCAGCCCTCCGGAGGACAGCAATCAGCCCCAGCATTTT

D: .
J: TRBJ1-3
size: few
V: TRBV12-3/TRBV12-4
CDR3: CASSLKMSSGNTIYF
DNA: TGTGCCAGCAGTTTAAAAATGAGCTCTGGAAACACCATATATTTT

D: TRBD1
J: TRBJ2-6
size: few
V: TRBV20-1
CDR3: CSARGQEAGANVLTF
DNA: TGCAGTGCGAGGGGACAGGAGGCAGGGGCCAACGTCCTGACTTTC

D: .
J: TRBJ2-7
size: .
V: TRBV5-5
CDR3: CASSFGSSSSYEQYF
DNA: TGTGCCAGCAGCTTTGGCTCCAGCAGCTCCTACGAGCAGTACTTC

D: TRBD1
J: TRBJ2-7
size: .
V: TRBV20-1
CDR3: CSAREAGGGARSYEQYF
DNA: TGCAGTGCTAGAGAGGCAGGGGGCGGCGCCCGATCCTACGAGCAGTACTTC

D: TRBD1
J: TRBJ1-1
size: many
V: TRBV11-2
CDR3: CASSPIRGRGTEAFF
DNA: TGTGCCAGCAGCCCGATAAGGGGGCGGGGGACTGAAGCTTTCTTT

D: TRBD1
J: TRBJ1-3
size: .
V: TRBV10-3
CDR3: CAITGTGRNTIYF
DNA: TGTGCCATCACCGGGACAGGGAGAAACACCATATATTTT

D: .
J: TRBJ2-6
size: many
V: TRBV2
CDR3: CASRTDSGANVLTF
DNA: TGTGCCAGCCGGACGGATTCTGGGGCCAACGTCCTGACTTTC

D: TRBD2
J: TRBJ2-3
size: many
V: TRBV6-1
CDR3: CASSPWGGGGTDTQYF
DNA: TGTGCCAGCAGTCCGTGGGGGGGAGGCGGCACAGATACGCAGTATTTT

D: .
J: TRBJ2-6
size: few
V: TRBV28
CDR3: CASTHLTSGANVLTF
DNA: TGTGCCAGCACCCACCTCACATCTGGGGCCAACGTCCTGACTTTC

D: TRBD2
J: TRBJ2-1
size: .
V: TRBV2
CDR3: CASRGTLAGGDNEQFF
DNA: TGTGCCAGCAGGGGTACTCTAGCGGGAGGGGACAATGAGCAGTTCTTC

D: .
J: TRBJ2-5
size: few
V: TRBV6-1
CDR3: CASSFGGIEETQYF
DNA: TGTGCCAGCAGTTTCGGAGGGATTGAAGAGACCCAGTACTTC

D: TRBD1
J: TRBJ1-5
size: .
V: TRBV29-1
CDR3: CSVGGQGNQPQHF
DNA: TGCAGCGTAGGAGGACAGGGCAATCAGCCCCAGCATTTT

D: TRBD2
J: TRBJ2-3
size: many
V: TRBV7-9
CDR3: CASSPEDGGRSDTQYF
DNA: TGTGCCAGCAGCCCCGAGGACGGCGGGAGGTCAGATACGCAGTATTTT

D: TRBD2
J: TRBJ2-7
size: .
V: TRBV12-3/TRBV12-4
CDR3: CASSPSGTSGSYEQYF
DNA: TGTGCCAGCAGCCCCTCCGGGACTAGCGGCTCCTACGAGCAGTACTTC

D: .
J: TRBJ1-1
size: once
V: TRBV12-3/TRBV12-4
CDR3: CASNNRRLAGPNTEAFF
DNA: TGTGCCAGCAACAATCGGAGACTAGCGGGCCCGAACACTGAAGCTTTCTTT

D: .
J: TRBJ1-2
size: few
V: TRBV28
CDR3: CASSQRGYRDYGYTF
DNA: TGTGCCAGCAGTCAGAGGGGGTATAGAGACTATGGCTACACCTTC

D: TRBD2
J: TRBJ2-1
size: many
V: TRBV11-2
CDR3: CASSSLARNYNEQFF
DNA: TGTGCCAGCAGCTCACTAGCGCGAAACTACAATGAGCAGTTCTTC

D: .
J: TRBJ2-7
size: few
V: TRBV11-2
CDR3: CASSLVGGHEQYF
DNA: TGTGCCAGCAGCTTAGTAGGCGGCCACGAGCAGTACTTC

D: TRBD1
J: TRBJ2-5
size: .
V: TRBV12-3/TRBV12-4
CDR3: CVSSRPGQQETQYF
DNA: TGTGTCAGCAGCCGGCCGGGACAGCAAGAGACCCAGTACTTC

D: .
J: TRBJ2-5
size: .
V: TRBV5-6
CDR3: CASSSDSQAQETQYF
DNA: TGTGCCAGCAGCTCCGACAGTCAGGCACAAGAGACCCAGTACTTC

D: TRBD2
J: TRBJ2-7
size: many
V: TRBV7-3
CDR3: CASSSRLAGLSSYEQYF
DNA: TGTGCCAGCAGCTCACGTCTAGCGGGGTTAAGCTCCTACGAGCAGTACTTC

D: TRBD1
J: TRBJ1-3
size: few
V: TRBV12-3/TRBV12-4
CDR3: CANPPAGTGGGNTIYF
DNA: TGTGCCAACCCTCCGGCCGGGACAGGGGGCGGAAACACCATATATTTT

D: .
J: TRBJ2-7
size: .
V: TRBV12-3/TRBV12-4
CDR3: CASSFLGNSYEQYF
DNA: TGTGCCAGCAGTTTCCTGGGGAACTCCTACGAGCAGTACTTC

D: .
J: TRBJ1-2
size: few
V: TRBV27
CDR3: CASSLSDVAPEEYGYTF
DNA: TGTGCCAGCAGTTTATCGGACGTGGCGCCCGAGGAGTATGGCTACACCTTC

D: .
J: TRBJ2-3
size: .
V: TRBV5-1
CDR3: CASSLGPYFADTQYF
DNA: TGCGCCAGCAGCCTGGGACCTTATTTCGCAGATACGCAGTATTTT

D: .
J: TRBJ2-1
size: few
V: TRBV7-3
CDR3: CASSSSLREEQFF
DNA: TGTGCCAGCAGCTCCTCTCTTCGGGAGGAGCAGTTCTTC

D: TRBD2
J: TRBJ2-3
size: .
V: TRBV4-1
CDR3: CASSRTSGRAQYF
DNA: TGCGCCAGCAGCCGGACTAGCGGGAGGGCACAGTATTTT

D: .
J: TRBJ2-7
size: .
V: TRBV5-1
CDR3: CASSLGEGNYEQYF
DNA: TGCGCCAGCAGCTTGGGTGAGGGTAACTACGAGCAGTACTTC

D: .
J: TRBJ1-2
size: many
V: TRBV7-2
CDR3: CASSLNPGTTNYGYTF
DNA: TGTGCCAGCAGCTTAAACCCTGGGACAACCAACTATGGCTACACCTTC

D: .
J: TRBJ2-1
size: .
V: TRBV6-2/TRBV6-3
CDR3: CASSHSVRGYNEQFF
DNA: TGTGCCAGCAGCCATTCGGTGCGGGGCTACAATGAGCAGTTCTTC

D: TRBD2
J: TRBJ2-7
size: .
V: TRBV20-1
CDR3: CSAIIPSGNRYEQYF
DNA: TGCAGTGCGATAATTCCTAGCGGGAATCGCTACGAGCAGTACTTC

D: TRBD1
J: TRBJ1-5
size: many
V: TRBV24-1
CDR3: CATSDYGQGARIAQPQHF
DNA: TGTGCCACCAGTGACTACGGACAGGGGGCGAGGATTGCTCAGCCCCAGCATTTT

D: TRBD2
J: TRBJ2-7
size: .
V: TRBV6-1
CDR3: CASSEEGLASYEQYF
DNA: TGTGCCAGCAGTGAAGAGGGACTAGCCTCCTACGAGCAGTACTTC

D: .
J: TRBJ2-5
size: .
V: TRBV20-1
CDR3: CSAPPFDRETQYF
DNA: TGCAGTGCTCCCCCCTTTGACAGGGAGACCCAGTACTTC

D: .
J: TRBJ2-2
size: many
V: TRBV2
CDR3: CASSEGSNTGELFF
DNA: TGTGCCAGCAGTGAAGGGTCGAACACCGGGGAGCTGTTTTTT

D: TRBD2
J: TRBJ2-7
size: .
V: TRBV27
CDR3: CASSPGTSLDEQYF
DNA: TGTGCCAGCAGTCCCGGGACTAGCTTGGACGAGCAGTACTTC

D: TRBD1
J: TRBJ2-3
size: many
V: TRBV3-1
CDR3: CASAPPGTGTDTQYF
DNA: TGTGCCAGCGCCCCCCCAGGGACAGGAACAGATACGCAGTATTTT

D: .
J: TRBJ2-5
size: .
V: TRBV4-2
CDR3: CASSLEVGNQETQYF
DNA: TGTGCCAGCAGCCTTGAGGTCGGCAACCAAGAGACCCAGTACTTC

D: TRBD1
J: TRBJ1-1
size: few
V: TRBV5-5
CDR3: CASSSTGMRNTEAFF
DNA: TGTGCCAGCAGCTCGACAGGGATGAGGAACACTGAAGCTTTCTTT

D: .
J: TRBJ1-5
size: few
V: TRBV19
CDR3: CASSTENQPQHF
DNA: TGTGCCAGTAGTACAGAGAATCAGCCCCAGCATTTT

D: .
J: TRBJ2-7
size: .
V: TRBV29-1
CDR3: CSVDKGDEQYF
DNA: TGCAGCGTTGATAAGGGAGACGAGCAGTACTTC

D: .
J: TRBJ2-5
size: many
V: TRBV18
CDR3: CASSPEEETQYF
DNA: TGTGCCAGCTCACCGGAGGAGGAGACCCAGTACTTC